This TCR beta chain emerged from a study of shared clonotypes between healthy human individuals. Sequenced by immunoSEQ multiplex PCR; TCRdb stores in-frame clones only, minus some. The sample yields around 990,000 clones, about 72% seen once. The V gene's germline CDR1 is SNHLY and CDR2 FYNNEI. The junction had 7 bases not matched to a gene; V was cut back by 5 bases and J by 4 bases. The CDR3 is made up of 14 amino acids. The receptor was derived from a man aged 18 to 30 in good health. Some clones in this sample may be carry-over from other donors' samples. The rearrangement uses TRBV2 and TRBJ1-2; TRBD1 aligns across 7 bases. Sequenced input: memory CD4+ T cells from PBMCs. The subset: CD45RA-negative fraction. CDR3 residues: CASSYTGDTYGYTF. The CDR3 coding sequence is TGTGCCAGCAGTTATACAGGGGATACCTATGGCTACACCTTC.